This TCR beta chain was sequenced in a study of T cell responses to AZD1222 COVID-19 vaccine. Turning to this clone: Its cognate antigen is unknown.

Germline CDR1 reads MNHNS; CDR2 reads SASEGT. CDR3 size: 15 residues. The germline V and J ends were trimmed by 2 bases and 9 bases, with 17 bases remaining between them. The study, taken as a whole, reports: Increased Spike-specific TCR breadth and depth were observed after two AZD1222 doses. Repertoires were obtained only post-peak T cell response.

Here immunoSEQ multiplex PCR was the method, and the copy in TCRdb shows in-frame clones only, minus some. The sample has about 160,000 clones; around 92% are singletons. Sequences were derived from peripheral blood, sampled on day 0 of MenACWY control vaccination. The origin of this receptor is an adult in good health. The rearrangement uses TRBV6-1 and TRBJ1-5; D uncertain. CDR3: CASSEPARSRMPQHF. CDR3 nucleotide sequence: TGTGCCAGCAGTGAACCGGCCAGGTCAAGGATGCCCCAGCATTTT.